The 23 T cell receptor beta chains below all came from one sample that was sequenced in a study of shared clonotypes between healthy human individuals. TCRdb's copy holds only in-frame clones and misses some; the assay was immunoSEQ multiplex PCR. Among more than 2,000,000 clones listed, approximately 95% were seen once. The sequenced material came from naive CD4+ T cells from PBMCs. Subset described: CD45RA+ positively selected. Receptors originate from a man younger than 35 in good health. Some clones in this sample may be carry-over from other donors' samples.

The CDR3 sequence: CASSLPTEGQGKETQYF. The CDR3 DNA reads as TGCGCCAGCAGCTTGCCAACCGAAGGACAGGGAAAAGAGACCCAGTACTTC. The J gene is TRBJ2-5, the V gene TRBV5-1, with 8 bases that match TRBD1. The germline CDR1 and CDR2 sequences are SGHRS and YFSETQ. The CDR3 covers 17 residues. V trimming: 1 base; J trimming: 3 bases; junction bases outside the gene matches: 11. The entire variable domain, with the rest obtained from reference TRBV5-1 and TRBJ2-5, is as follows: KAGVTQTPRYLIKTRGQQVTLSCSPISGHRSVSWYQQTPGQGLQFLFEYFSETQRNKGNFPGRFSGRQFSNSRSEMNVSTLELGDSALYLCASSLPTEGQGKETQYFGPGTRLLVL.

J is TRBJ2-5 and V is TRBV4-2; possibly TRBD2 for D (6 bases). V was clipped by 4 bases and J by 4 bases, with 16 bases between them. The germline gives CDR1 LGHNA, CDR2 YNFKEQ. The CDR3 is 15 amino acids. The CDR3 reads CASSPASGLSETQYF. The CDR3 bases are TGTGCCAGCAGCCCCGCCTCCGGACTATCAGAGACCCAGTACTTC.

The rearrangement joins TRBV5-1 to TRBJ1-6; a possible D gene is TRBD1 (6 bases). Germline assignment: CDR1 SGHRS and CDR2 YFSETQ. The CDR3 consists of 16 residues. V lost 0 bases and J 8 bases, leaving 15 bases between the germline ends. In DNA form, the CDR3 reads TGCGCCAGCAGCTTGGAATCCGGGGGCGGATATTCACCCCTCCACTTT. Residues: CASSLESGGGYSPLHF.

This sequence joins TRBV5-4 and TRBJ1-1; D unclear. Germline CDR1 and CDR2: SGHNT and YYREEE (reference sequence). The CDR3 runs 13 residues. The ends were cut back, 4 bases at V and 11 bases at J, with 18 bases in the middle. This chain's CDR3 is CASSHPDLRPAFF. CDR3 in DNA: TGTGCCAGCAGCCACCCCGACCTCCGTCCGGCTTTCTTT.

V gene TRBV5-1 combines with J gene TRBJ2-3, with D unresolved. Germline-derived CDR1 and CDR2 are SGHRS and YFSETQ. V was shortened by 6 bases and J by 4 bases, with 12 bases between the two germline ends. This CDR3 contains 13 residues. The CDR3 protein is CASMALTADTQYF. CDR3 DNA sequence: TGCGCCAGCATGGCTCTAACGGCAGATACGCAGTATTTT.

J is TRBJ1-5 and V is TRBV7-4; TRBD1 agrees at 10 bases. The germline gives CDR1 SGHVT, CDR2 SQSDAQ. J was trimmed by 1 base and V by 3 bases; bases with no gene match: 9. The CDR3 runs 18 residues. The DNA for the CDR3 is TGTGCCAGCAGCTTCGCGACAGGGGGCCGAGGGAGCAATCAGCCCCAGCATTTT. Its protein product is CASSFATGGRGSNQPQHF.

This clone was seen just once. J is TRBJ1-3 and V is TRBV28; TRBD1 aligns across 9 bases. Germline trimming cut 2 bases from V and 2 bases from J; bases unmatched to any gene: 10. The CDR3 extends over 18 amino acids. Germline CDR1 is MDHEN and CDR2 is SYDVKM. The CDR3 region has the DNA TGTGCCAGCAGTTTACCAGGGTCCGGGGACAGGGCTGGAAACACCATATATTTT. Protein: CASSLPGSGDRAGNTIYF.

V gene TRBV5-4 combines with J gene TRBJ2-1; 15 nucleotides match TRBD2. Germline-derived CDR1 and CDR2 are SGHNT and YYREEE (reference sequence). J lost 7 bases, V lost 9 bases, and 8 bases had no gene match. The CDR3 consists of 15 residues. CDR3 amino acids: CATSGLAGGSNEQFF. The CDR3 nucleotides are TGTGCCACCTCGGGACTAGCGGGAGGATCAAATGAGCAGTTCTTC. Complete variable domain (other parts from reference TRBV5-4 and TRBJ2-1): ETGVTQSPTHLIKTRGQQVTLRCSSQSGHNTVSWYQQALGQGPQFIFQYYREEENGRGNFPPRFSGLQFPNYSSELNVNALELDDSALYLCATSGLAGGSNEQFFGPGTRLTVL.

The chain has TRBV5-1 and TRBJ2-1; 10 bases are a match to TRBD2. Germline V gene lookup returns CDR1 SGHRS and CDR2 YFSETQ. Trimming took 0 bases from V and 2 from J; bases not matched to a gene: 8. The CDR3 spans 18 residues. CDR3 protein: CASSLAGAGGPAYNEQFF. CDR3 sequence (DNA): TGCGCCAGCAGCTTGGCGGGAGCGGGAGGGCCCGCCTACAATGAGCAGTTCTTC.

The chain joins TRBV6-5 to TRBJ2-7; 8 bases are a match to TRBD1. Per the germline V gene, CDR1 is MNHEY and CDR2 is SVGAGI. V dropped 6 bases and J dropped 6; count of bases not matched to a gene: 13. The CDR3 is 15 amino acids. In DNA, the CDR3 is TGTGCCAGCAGACCGTCGGGGCAGGGGGCAAGCGAGCAGTACTTC. Its protein product is CASRPSGQGASEQYF.

This chain links TRBV5-1 with TRBJ2-7; TRBD1 aligns across 10 bases. Germline V gene sequence: CDR1 SGHRS, CDR2 YFSETQ. CDR3 length: 15 residues. V gave up 3 bases and J gave up 4 bases; unmatched junction bases: 7. Here the CDR3 reads CASSWGTGVGYEQYF. The CDR3, as DNA: TGCGCCAGCAGCTGGGGGACAGGGGTGGGGTACGAGCAGTACTTC.

This sequence joins TRBV5-8 and TRBJ2-5; D may be TRBD1 or TRBD2 (7 bases each). The V end was cut by 0 bases, the J end by 2 bases, with 14 bases between. The CDR3 is made up of 16 amino acids. Germline V CDR1 and CDR2: SGHTS, YDEGEE. This CDR3 is CASSLGAGGEQETQYF. Here the CDR3 DNA reads TGTGCCAGCAGCTTGGGTGCAGGGGGGGAACAAGAGACCCAGTACTTC. The whole variable domain, filled in from reference TRBV5-8 and TRBJ2-5, reads EAGVTQSPTHLIKTRGQQATLRCSPISGHTSVYWYQQALGLGLQFLLWYDEGEERNRGNFPPRFSGRQFPNYSSELNVNALELEDSALYLCASSLGAGGEQETQYFGPGTRLLVL.

This clone appeared once. The chain is built from TRBV5-1 and TRBJ1-4, with a possible D match to TRBD1 (6 bases). Trimming took 6 bases from V and 0 from J, leaving 12 bases between them. The CDR3 consists of 15 residues. In germline, CDR1 is SGHRS, CDR2 YFSETQ. The CDR3 region has the DNA TGCGCCAGCAAAACAGGGCCAGCAACTAATGAAAAACTGTTTTTT. As protein: CASKTGPATNEKLFF.

V usage is TRBV18 and J usage is TRBJ1-1; D possibly corresponds to TRBD1 (5 bases). Trimming cost V 2 bases and J 8 bases, with 21 bases left between them. There are 16 residues in the CDR3. Per the germline V gene, CDR1 is KGHSH and CDR2 is LQKENI. This CDR3 is CASSPKEQAGGTEAFF. CDR3 DNA: TGTGCCAGCTCACCAAAGGAACAGGCCGGAGGCACAGAAGCTTTCTTT.

Here the CDR3 reads CASSPFTGGNTGELFF. CDR3 bases: TGTGCCAGCTCACCATTCACAGGGGGCAACACCGGGGAGCTGTTTTTT. The chain carries TRBV18 and TRBJ2-2; 9 bases align to TRBD1. The germline V gene has CDR1 KGHSH and CDR2 LQKENI. With V trimmed by 2 bases and J by 2 bases, 3 bases remained unmatched. The CDR3 totals 16 residues.

The CDR3 loop reads CASSQERAGRYNEQFF. The CDR3 DNA is TGCGCCAGCAGCCAAGAACGAGCGGGAAGGTACAATGAGCAGTTCTTC. This chain joins TRBV4-1 and TRBJ2-1; 7 nucleotides agree with TRBD2. This CDR3 is built from 16 residues. CDR1 and CDR2 from the germline V gene are MGHRA and YSYEKL. V trimming: 0 bases; J trimming: 4 bases; junction bases outside the gene matches: 6.

V usage is TRBV7-3 and J usage is TRBJ2-1; perhaps D is TRBD1 or TRBD2 (5 bases each). Germline V gene sequence: CDR1 SGHTA, CDR2 FQGTGA. CDR3 length: 13 residues. V lost 4 bases, J lost 9 bases, and 13 bases lay in between. CDR3 sequence reads: CASSSGARGEQFF. CDR3 DNA sequence: TGTGCCAGCAGCTCCGGGGCGAGGGGTGAGCAGTTCTTC. Variable domain in full (rest from reference TRBV7-3 and TRBJ2-1): GAGVSQTPSNKVTEKGKYVELRCDPISGHTALYWYRQSLGQGPEFLIYFQGTGAADDSGLPNDRFFAVRPEGSVSTLKIQRTERGDSAVYLCASSSGARGEQFFGPGTRLTVL.

This chain uses TRBV7-8 with TRBJ2-2, with 14 bases matching TRBD2. The CDR3 is 18 residues long. The ends lost 4 bases at V and 4 bases at J; junction bases unmatched: 8. Germline values: CDR1 SGHVS, CDR2 FQNEAQ. The CDR3, as DNA: TGTGCCAGCAGCTGGCGACTAGCGGGAGGGAGCGCCACCGGGGAGCTGTTTTTT. This codes for CASSWRLAGGSATGELFF.

The rearrangement joins TRBV30 to TRBJ2-7; the D gene is possibly TRBD2 (6 bases). V lost 3 bases to trimming and J lost 0 bases, with 15 bases between them. The CDR3 has 15 residues. CDR1 is GTSNPN, CDR2 SVGIG, per germline (reference sequence). CDR3: CAWSKGGASSYEQYF. The CDR3 DNA follows: TGTGCCTGGAGCAAGGGCGGGGCGAGCTCCTACGAGCAGTACTTC.

This clone was recorded only once. This chain uses TRBV4-3 with TRBJ2-1; TRBD2 is a possible D gene (5 bases). Germline values: CDR1 LGHNA, CDR2 YSLEER. The CDR3 spans 16 residues. V lost 3 bases to trimming and J lost 0 bases, with 12 bases between them. Written as DNA, the CDR3 is TGCGCCAGCAGCCACCAGGTGGGGAGCTCCTACAATGAGCAGTTCTTC. It translates to CASSHQVGSSYNEQFF.

The rearrangement joins TRBV5-6 to TRBJ2-3, with 12 bases identical to TRBD2. The ends lost 4 bases at V and 5 bases at J; junction bases unmatched: 8. The CDR3 covers 16 residues. Germline lookup yields CDR1 SGHDT and CDR2 YYEEEE. Written as DNA, the CDR3 is TGTGCCAGCAGCCGCAGACTAGCGGGAGTGGTAGATACGCAGTATTTT. As protein: CASSRRLAGVVDTQYF.

Remarks on this clone: Other nucleotide sequences in the sample specify the same CDR3. The chain combines TRBV5-1 with TRBJ2-1; 9 nucleotides align to TRBD2. Germline CDR1 is SGHRS and CDR2 is YFSETQ. V trimming: 3 bases; J trimming: 4 bases; junction bases outside the gene matches: 5. The CDR3 consists of 15 residues. CDR3 loop: CASSSATSGYNEQFF. The CDR3 nucleotides read TGCGCCAGCAGCTCGGCGACTAGCGGATACAATGAGCAGTTCTTC.

The chain uses TRBV7-2 and TRBJ2-7; tentative D call: TRBD2 (6 bases). Trimming took off 1 base at V and 2 bases at J, with 12 bases between the two ends. The CDR3 consists of 15 residues. Germline V lookup: CDR1 SGHTA, CDR2 FQGNSA. CDR3 nucleotide sequence: TGTGCCAGCAGCTTAGGCCTAGCGTTCACCTACGAGCAGTACTTC. Protein: CASSLGLAFTYEQYF.